This passage covers 18 T cell receptor beta chains from one sample sequenced in a study of cytomegalovirus exposure and HLA in healthy donors. The primer mix had 60 Vbeta and 13 Jbeta primers. Some clones are missing from TCRdb's copy, which holds only in-frame ones; the method was immunoSEQ multiplex PCR. The sample lists 160,000 or so clones, approximately 82% occurring once. Sequencing was done on a sample of PBMCs. These receptors originate from a male donor in good health and CMV-seronegative.

J is TRBJ1-5 and V is TRBV19; D unclear. The germline CDR1 and CDR2 sequences are LNHDA and SQIVND (reference sequence). CDR3 size: 13 residues. Between the trimmed V and J ends, which lost 6 bases and 4 bases, there was a span of 10 bases. CDR3 loop: CASSSVLNQPQHF. In DNA form, the CDR3 reads TGTGCCAGTAGCAGTGTGCTGAATCAGCCCCAGCATTTT. The full variable domain, completed using reference TRBV19 and TRBJ1-5, is DGGITQSPKYLFRKEGQNVTLSCEQNLNHDAMYWYRQDPGQGLRLIYYSQIVNDFQKGDIAEGYSVSREKKESFPLTVTSAQKNPTAFYLCASSSVLNQPQHFGDGTRLSIL.

CDR3 DNA: TGTGCCAGCAGTTTCTATGGCACAGATACGCAGTATTTT. It translates to CASSFYGTDTQYF. The chain links TRBV27 to TRBJ2-3, with unresolved D. The germline V and J ends were trimmed by 3 bases and 1 base, with 5 bases remaining between them. The germline CDR1 and CDR2 sequences are MNHEY and SMNVEV (reference sequence). The CDR3 loop spans 13 amino acids.

The chain links TRBV5-1 to TRBJ1-4; 7 bases map to TRBD1. Trimming took 4 bases from V and 4 from J; bases not matched to a gene: 10. From germline, CDR1 is SGHRS and CDR2 YFSETQ. There are 16 residues in the CDR3. The DNA for the CDR3 is TGCGCCAGCAGCACCGGGACAGTTGCCTTTAATGAAAAACTGTTTTTT. This encodes CASSTGTVAFNEKLFF. The complete variable domain, with remaining parts taken from reference TRBV5-1 and TRBJ1-4, reads KAGVTQTPRYLIKTRGQQVTLSCSPISGHRSVSWYQQTPGQGLQFLFEYFSETQRNKGNFPGRFSGRQFSNSRSEMNVSTLELGDSALYLCASSTGTVAFNEKLFFGSGTQLSVL.

V and J are TRBV7-3 and TRBJ1-1; no reliable D call. The CDR3 spans 13 residues. V was clipped by 0 bases and J by 6 bases, with 8 bases between them. Germline CDR1 and CDR2: SGHTA and FQGTGA. The DNA of the CDR3 is TGTGCCAGCAGCTTAACCCCGACATCTGAAGCTTTCTTT. Translating it yields CASSLTPTSEAFF.

The CDR3 sequence is CASPGLGEKLFF. CDR3 DNA: TGTGCCTCCCCGGGATTGGGGGAAAAACTGTTTTTT. The chain has TRBV7-9 and TRBJ1-4; D not resolved. This CDR3 spans 12 amino acids. Trimming took off 11 bases at V and 8 bases at J, with 15 bases between the two ends. Germline lookup yields CDR1 SEHNR and CDR2 FQNEAQ (reference sequence).

V usage is TRBV7-3 and J usage is TRBJ2-2; 7 bases fit TRBD2. After removal of 5 bases from V and 4 bases from J, the junction contained 16 bases not matched to a gene. This CDR3 comprises 18 residues. CDR1 is SGHTA, CDR2 FQGTGA, per germline. CDR3: CASSPTSEGRGVTGELFF. The DNA for the CDR3 is TGTGCCAGCAGCCCTACTTCCGAGGGGAGGGGTGTCACCGGGGAGCTGTTTTTT. The full variable domain, its missing parts supplied by reference TRBV7-3 and TRBJ2-2, is GAGVSQTPSNKVTEKGKYVELRCDPISGHTALYWYRQSLGQGPEFLIYFQGTGAADDSGLPNDRFFAVRPEGSVSTLKIQRTERGDSAVYLCASSPTSEGRGVTGELFFGEGSRLTVL.

V usage is TRBV19 and J usage is TRBJ2-2, with a possible D match to TRBD1 (5 bases). CDR1 LNHDA and CDR2 SQIVND come from the germline V gene (reference sequence). The CDR3 runs 14 residues. V was cut by 7 bases and J by 4 bases, with 13 bases left in between. CDR3 DNA: TGTGCCAGTAACCAGGGTCCGGGCACCGGGGAGCTGTTTTTT. Translated: CASNQGPGTGELFF.

J is TRBJ2-1 and V is TRBV19; 10 nucleotides line up with TRBD2. CDR1 is LNHDA, CDR2 SQIVND, per germline (reference sequence). The ends lost 6 bases at V and 2 bases at J; junction bases unmatched: 1. This CDR3 contains 14 residues. CDR3 amino acids: CASSLAGAYNEQFF. CDR3 coding DNA: TGTGCCAGTAGCCTAGCGGGAGCCTACAATGAGCAGTTCTTC.

The chain couples TRBV27 to TRBJ2-5, with D possibly TRBD2 on 6 matching bases. Deletions cut 5 bases from V and 4 bases from J, with 11 bases between. In germline, CDR1 is MNHEY, CDR2 SMNVEV (reference sequence). The CDR3 is 13 amino acids. CDR3 coding DNA: TGTGCCAGCAGTGCTCGGGAGTCAGAGACCCAGTACTTC. Encoded protein: CASSARESETQYF.

The chain links TRBV27 to TRBJ2-5, with 14 bases aligning to TRBD2. The CDR3 contains 16 residues. The V segment lost 6 bases and the J segment 5 bases; nucleotides outside the gene matches: 8. Germline V lookup: CDR1 MNHEY, CDR2 SMNVEV (reference sequence). Written as DNA, the CDR3 is TGTGCCAGCAGCCCGACTAGCGGGAGGGCATGGGAGACCCAGTACTTC. Translating gives CASSPTSGRAWETQYF.

The CDR3 is CASSRDRTSNQPQHF. CDR3 DNA: TGTGCCAGCAGCCGCGACAGGACGAGCAATCAGCCCCAGCATTTT. The rearrangement joins TRBV7-8 to TRBJ1-5; D is possibly TRBD1 (6 bases). CDR1 and CDR2 from the germline V gene are SGHVS and FQNEAQ. This CDR3 contains 15 residues. V was clipped by 5 bases and J by 1 base, with 12 bases between them.

This clone has only one observation. The chain joins TRBV11-1 to TRBJ2-1; tentative D call: TRBD2 (6 bases). The CDR3 runs 16 residues. V was shortened by 4 bases and J by 0 bases, with 13 bases between the two germline ends. Germline V gene sequence: CDR1 SGHAT, CDR2 FQDESV (reference sequence). CDR3 coding DNA: TGTGCCAGCAGCTCGTGGGGGAGGAGCTCCTACAATGAGCAGTTCTTC. Residues: CASSSWGRSSYNEQFF.

The chain recombines TRBV30 with TRBJ1-1; 8 nucleotides line up with TRBD1. This CDR3 is 15 amino acids long. In germline, CDR1 is GTSNPN, CDR2 SVGIG (reference sequence). After removal of 0 bases from V and 1 base from J, the junction contained 4 bases not matched to a gene. The CDR3 nucleotides are TGTGCCTGGAGTGTCTTAGGGACAGGGAACACTGAAGCTTTCTTT. It specifies CAWSVLGTGNTEAFF.

The V and J genes are TRBV4-3 and TRBJ2-1; 13 positions agree with TRBD2. Germline CDR1 is LGHNA and CDR2 is YSLEER. V was pared by 0 bases and J by 8 bases, with 7 bases of the junction left unmatched. The CDR3 loop spans 17 amino acids. As DNA, the CDR3 is TGCGCCAGCAGCCAAGATCGGGGGACTAGCGGGAATTATGAGCAGTTCTTC. It translates to CASSQDRGTSGNYEQFF.

V usage is TRBV19 and J usage is TRBJ1-4; 8 bases map to TRBD1. Unmatched junction bases numbered 4, after V lost 5 bases and J lost 5 bases. Germline CDR1 is LNHDA and CDR2 is SQIVND (reference sequence). The CDR3 is made up of 14 amino acids. The CDR3 DNA reads TGTGCCAGTAGTTTTCAGGGGGCGAATGAAAAACTGTTTTTT. Its translation is CASSFQGANEKLFF.

V usage is TRBV19 and J usage is TRBJ2-2, with 10 positions matching TRBD2. V lost 7 bases to trimming and J lost 4 bases; unmatched junction nucleotides: 3. The CDR3 consists of 14 residues. Germline loops: CDR1 LNHDA, CDR2 SQIVND (reference sequence). For the CDR3, the DNA is TGTGCCAGTACCGGGACTAGCGTCACCGGGGAGCTGTTTTTT. This translates into CASTGTSVTGELFF. Drawing the rest from reference TRBV19 and TRBJ2-2, the complete variable domain is DGGITQSPKYLFRKEGQNVTLSCEQNLNHDAMYWYRQDPGQGLRLIYYSQIVNDFQKGDIAEGYSVSREKKESFPLTVTSAQKNPTAFYLCASTGTSVTGELFFGEGSRLTVL.

The rearrangement joins TRBV6-4 to TRBJ2-1; 10 positions agree with TRBD2. Germline V gene data show CDR1 as MRHNA and CDR2 as SNTAGT. V lost 8 bases, J lost 9 bases, and 10 bases stayed unmatched. The CDR3 sequence is 14 residues long. CDR3 DNA sequence: TGTGCCAGCGCGGCTAGCGGGAGTTTCAGTGAGCAGTTCTTC. Translation gives CASAASGSFSEQFF.

J is TRBJ2-5 and V is TRBV11-2, with 9 bases fitting TRBD2. V lost 6 bases, J lost 5 bases, and 7 bases stayed unmatched. Germline CDR1 reads SGHAT; CDR2 reads FQNNGV. There are 14 residues in the CDR3. The CDR3 DNA reads TGTGCCAGCAGTCTAGGGCGGGAGGGGGAGACCCAGTACTTC. The encoded protein is CASSLGREGETQYF.